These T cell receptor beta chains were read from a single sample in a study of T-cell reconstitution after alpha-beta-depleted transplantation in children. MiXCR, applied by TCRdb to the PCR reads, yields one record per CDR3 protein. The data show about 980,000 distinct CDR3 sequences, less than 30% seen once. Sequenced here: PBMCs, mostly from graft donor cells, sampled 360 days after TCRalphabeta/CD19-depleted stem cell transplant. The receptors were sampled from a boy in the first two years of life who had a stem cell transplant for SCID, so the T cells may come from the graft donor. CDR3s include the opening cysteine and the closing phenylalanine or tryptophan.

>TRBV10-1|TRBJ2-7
CASSDRVLVQYF
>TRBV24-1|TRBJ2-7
CATSDAYEQYF
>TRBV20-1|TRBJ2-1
CSARDRGDEQFF
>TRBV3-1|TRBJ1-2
CASRQGGSPVGHGYTF
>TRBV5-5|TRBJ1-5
CASSPTGIFQPQHF
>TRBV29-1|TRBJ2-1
CSVSRPGGAYNEQFF
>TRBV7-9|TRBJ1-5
CASSFTLSGTLGQPQHF
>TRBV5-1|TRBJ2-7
CASSPKEGREYF
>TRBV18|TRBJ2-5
CASSVNGGARQETQYF
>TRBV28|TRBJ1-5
CASSSPGTGIFQPQHF
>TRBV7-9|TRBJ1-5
CASSLGSGSNQPQHF
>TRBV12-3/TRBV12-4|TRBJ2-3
CASSLTGKGTDTQYF
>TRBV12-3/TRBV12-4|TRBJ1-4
CASSLAASREKLFF
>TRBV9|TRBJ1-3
CASSPPLSTGTGIYF
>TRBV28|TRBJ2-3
CASSFYSAQGDTQYF
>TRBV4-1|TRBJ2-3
CASSQEKARALDTQYF
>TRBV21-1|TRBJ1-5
CASSPTGASNQPQHF
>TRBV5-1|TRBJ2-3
CASSLASALPFADTQYF
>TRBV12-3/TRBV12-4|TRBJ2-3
CASSNQLAAAQYF
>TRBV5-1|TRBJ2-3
CASSFVLGRTDTQYF
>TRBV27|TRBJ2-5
CASSSGGPRKETQYF
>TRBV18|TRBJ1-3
CASSPLGTSENTIYF
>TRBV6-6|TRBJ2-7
CASRTEGEQYF
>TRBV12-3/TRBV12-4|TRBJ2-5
CASSLARRKETQYF
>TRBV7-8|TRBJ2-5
CASSLKGTGLKETQYF
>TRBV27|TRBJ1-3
CASSLDRAPGNTIYF
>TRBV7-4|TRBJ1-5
CASSFGTGGNNQPQHF
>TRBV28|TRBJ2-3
CASQSRTDTQYF
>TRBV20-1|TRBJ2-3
CSATGLAGKSTDTQYF
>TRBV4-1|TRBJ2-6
CASSQFRSGANVLTF
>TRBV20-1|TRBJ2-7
CSASPGPTYEQYF
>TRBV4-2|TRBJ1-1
CASSQDGQGQAFF
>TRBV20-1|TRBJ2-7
CSASLRQTLREQYF
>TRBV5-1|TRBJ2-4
CASSLAKGNIQYF
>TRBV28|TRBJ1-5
CASSFSGRTYSNQPQHF
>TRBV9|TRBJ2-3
CASSVQGGDYTDTQYF